These 12 T cell receptor beta chains originate from one sample sequenced in a study of early T cells in non-severe SARS-CoV-2 infection. TCRdb ran MiXCR on the 5' RACE reads and lists one entry per CDR3 protein. The repertoire holds about 71,000 distinct CDR3 sequences, with approximately 13% as singletons. The input for sequencing was whole blood, taken at baseline. These receptors came from an adult who was a healthcare worker with PCR-confirmed SARS-CoV-2 infection or an uninfected control (not recorded which).

The chain uses TRBV4-3 and TRBJ1-4; 10 bases are a match to TRBD1. Germline lookup yields CDR1 LGHNA and CDR2 YSLEER. Trimming cost V 0 bases and J 7 bases; bases outside gene matches: 5. The CDR3 sequence is 16 residues long. In DNA, the CDR3 is TGCGCCAGCAGCCAAGATTTGGGACAGGGGCGTGAAAAACTGTTTTTT. This translates into CASSQDLGQGREKLFF.

This clonotype was seen repeatedly, ten times or more. V and J are TRBV11-2 and TRBJ1-3, with 8 bases that match TRBD1. Per the germline V gene, CDR1 is SGHAT and CDR2 is FQNNGV. The CDR3 is 14 amino acids. Trimming at V came to 5 bases and at J to 4 bases, leaving 4 bases not matched to a gene. In nucleotides, the CDR3 is TGTGCCAGCAGCGCCGGACAGGGAGGAAACACCATATATTTT. The encoded protein is CASSAGQGGNTIYF.

The V call is TRBV7-2, the J call TRBJ2-5, with D hard to call. Germline loops: CDR1 SGHTA, CDR2 FQGNSA. Trimming removed 5 bases at V and 4 bases at J, with 8 bases between. This CDR3 is built from 12 residues. This CDR3 reads CASSKDRETQYF. The DNA for the CDR3 is TGTGCCAGCAGCAAAGACCGAGAGACCCAGTACTTC.

This clonotype has a count of ten or more. The CDR3 region is CASSGWGQGTDTQYF. The CDR3 nucleotides are TGCGCCAGCAGTGGGTGGGGACAGGGTACGGATACGCAGTATTTT. This chain joins TRBV10-2 and TRBJ2-3; 9 bases line up with TRBD1. The CDR3 is made up of 15 amino acids. Per germline, CDR1 WSHSY and CDR2 SAAADI. V lost 4 bases and J lost 6; bases outside the gene matches: 8.

This clonotype occurred many times. This chain connects TRBV7-2 to TRBJ2-1; D possibly uses TRBD1 or TRBD2 (5 bases each). The V end lost 2 bases, the J end lost 5 bases, and 13 bases lay between the germline ends. The CDR3 is made up of 15 amino acids. Germline V CDR1 and CDR2: SGHTA, FQGNSA. CDR3 protein: CASSLIRGPNNEQFF. The CDR3 DNA is TGTGCCAGCAGCTTAATTAGGGGACCGAACAATGAGCAGTTCTTC. Full variable domain (missing parts from reference TRBV7-2 and TRBJ2-1): GAGVSQSPSNKVTEKGKDVELRCDPISGHTALYWYRQSLGQGLEFLIYFQGNSAPDKSGLPSDRFSAERTGGSVSTLTIQRTQQEDSAVYLCASSLIRGPNNEQFFGPGTRLTVL.

The genes are TRBV24-1 and TRBJ2-1; TRBD1 might be the D (7 bases). Germline assignment: CDR1 KGHDR and CDR2 SFDVKD. This CDR3 contains 13 residues. V was pared by 9 bases and J by 6 bases, with 14 bases between. As DNA, the CDR3 is TGTGCCACCCGACGCCAGGGGGGCAATGAGCAGTTCTTC. It yields the protein CATRRQGGNEQFF.

In this sample, this clonotype turned up many times. The V and J genes are TRBV7-2 and TRBJ1-6; D uncertain. This CDR3 comprises 16 residues. Looked up from germline, CDR1 is SGHTA and CDR2 is FQGNSA. Trimming stripped 5 bases from V and 3 bases from J, with 14 bases between. CDR3 bases: TGTGCCAGCAGCCACCCCCGGGATAACTATAATTCACCCCTCCACTTT. Residues: CASSHPRDNYNSPLHF. The full variable domain, its missing parts supplied by reference TRBV7-2 and TRBJ1-6, is GAGVSQSPSNKVTEKGKDVELRCDPISGHTALYWYRQSLGQGLEFLIYFQGNSAPDKSGLPSDRFSAERTGGSVSTLTIQRTQQEDSAVYLCASSHPRDNYNSPLHFGNGTRLTVT.

The chain has TRBV15 and TRBJ2-3, with D possibly matching TRBD1 (6 bases). The V gene lost 1 base and the J gene lost 7 bases, with 9 bases spanning the gap. The germline CDR1 and CDR2 sequences are LNHNV and YYDKDF (reference sequence). The CDR3 is 13 amino acids. The CDR3 region has the DNA TGTGCCACCAGCAGAGTGGGGGCTTATACGCAGTATTTT. Amino acid sequence: CATSRVGAYTQYF.

The chain carries TRBV28 and TRBJ1-2; D is unresolved. CDR1 and CDR2 from the germline V gene are MDHEN and SYDVKM. This CDR3 has 17 residues. V was shortened by 3 bases and J by 0 bases, with 17 bases between the two germline ends. The CDR3 bases are TGTGCCAGCAGTTTTCCGGGCTACCCTAGCTCTAACTATGGCTACACCTTC. Encoded protein: CASSFPGYPSSNYGYTF.

The rearrangement joins TRBV5-4 to TRBJ1-6; 7 bases match TRBD1. The CDR3 runs 16 residues. J gave up 3 bases and V 3 bases, and 6 bases lay outside the gene matches. Germline V gives CDR1 SGHNT, CDR2 YYREEE (reference sequence). For the CDR3, the DNA is TGTGCCAGCAGCTCAGGGACAGAAAGCTATAATTCACCCCTCCACTTT. Its translation: CASSSGTESYNSPLHF.

This clonotype was recorded a few times. This rearrangement joins TRBV21-1 to TRBJ1-6; TRBD1 is the table's D call and was not checked against the DNA. TRBV21-1 is shown as a pseudogene. The CDR3 has 13 amino acids. The CDR3 reads CASSIGQNSPLHF. CDR3 coding DNA: TGTGCCAGCAGCATTGGACAGAATTCACCCCTCCACTTT.

This clonotype came up many times. The V and J genes are TRBV21-1 and TRBJ2-3; the D call in the table, TRBD1, was not verified against the DNA. TRBV21-1 is a pseudogene. The CDR3 is made up of 17 amino acids. In nucleotides, the CDR3 is TGTGCCAGCAGCAAAACCGACAGGGGTGACTGCTTCGAGGTGCAGTATTTT. Protein sequence: CASSKTDRGDCFEVQYF.